This T cell receptor (beta chain) was captured by sequencing in a study of CD8 T cells in ankylosing spondylitis (dated by TCRdb to 2015 to 2018). For the study in its entirety: The study set out to find disease-linked TCR variants by profiling T cell receptor beta repertoires in ankylosing spondylitis patients and healthy donors. Peripheral blood was sampled, and synovial fluid was additionally collected from ankylosing spondylitis patients. The full study cohort comprised about 24 ankylosing spondylitis patients and 110 or so healthy donors. Results the study describes overall, beyond this receptor: The disease-linked clones were reported to be significantly enriched in matched synovial fluid samples from ankylosing spondylitis patients. Some of the motif variants had been reported before in the synovial fluid and blood of reactive arthritis patients, a finding that suggests common disease-initiation mechanisms. A CD8+ phenotype was shown by the disease-linked clones, which were found at relatively low frequencies in peripheral blood. Blood from ankylosing spondylitis patients appeared to be characterized by a TCR beta motif composed of about eight highly homologous amino acid variants.

CDR1 and CDR2 (SGHTA, FQGNSA) derive from the germline V gene. Including cysteine and phenylalanine, the CDR3 has 15 amino acids. Left in the record is the CDR3 DNA by itself, 45 bases read in frame from the first base. After removal of 5 bases from V and 3 bases from J, the junction retains 7 bases not matched to a gene. Sequencing used an Illumina HiSeq 2500. TCR beta libraries were prepared by quantitative 5'-RACE with molecular barcodes. The paper's data handling went like this. A new computational method, built on a probabilistic model of VDJ rearrangement, was used to identify disease-linked TCR variants. The public reads were quality trimmed at Q25 with fastp and then assembled into clones with MiXCR by TCRdb, keeping productive beta chains. Rows matching on CDR3 protein sequence are summarized as one entry with the most common DNA and genes. TCRdb, rather than the study authors, made the V and J calls. Across this sample there are around 180,000 distinct CDR3 sequences, with 13% seen only once. About 11% of the sample is held by the ten biggest clonotypes.

This clonotype was detected many times. The antigen this receptor binds is unknown. Nothing much larger sits one base from this clone, and base qualities are not available. Sequencing was carried out using blood, either unsorted or a sorted T cell fraction (not recorded which). The chain uses TRBV7-2 and TRBJ2-7; 10 central nucleotides agree with TRBD1. The sequence was collected from a female donor with ankylosing spondylitis or in good health (not recorded which). This receptor has the CDR3 CASSPGGDRGYEQYF. The bases read TGTGCCAGCAGCCCCGGTGGGGACAGGGGCTACGAGCAGTACTTC.